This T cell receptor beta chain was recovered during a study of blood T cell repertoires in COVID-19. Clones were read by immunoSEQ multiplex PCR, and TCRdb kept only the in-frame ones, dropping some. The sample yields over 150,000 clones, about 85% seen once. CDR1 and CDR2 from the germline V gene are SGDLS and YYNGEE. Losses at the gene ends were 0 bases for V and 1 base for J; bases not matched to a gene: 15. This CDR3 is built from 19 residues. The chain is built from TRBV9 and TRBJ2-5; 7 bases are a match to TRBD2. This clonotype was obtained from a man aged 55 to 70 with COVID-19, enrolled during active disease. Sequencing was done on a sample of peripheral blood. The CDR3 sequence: CASSVDGMGTGRGQETQYF. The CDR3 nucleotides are TGTGCCAGCAGCGTAGACGGTATGGGGACGGGGAGGGGCCAAGAGACCCAGTACTTC. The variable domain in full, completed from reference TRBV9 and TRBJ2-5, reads DSGVTQTPKHLITATGQRVTLRCSPRSGDLSVYWYQQSLDQGLQFLIQYYNGEERAKGNILERFSAQQFPDLHSELNLSSLELGDSALYFCASSVDGMGTGRGQETQYFGPGTRLLVL.